Below, one TCR beta chain is given with its context. Its specificity is not known. The table came from immunoSEQ multiplex PCR; TCRdb's copy has only in-frame clones and leaves some out. The repertoire holds 300,000 to 500,000 clones, with roughly nine tenths as singletons. Treatment described: 15 to 20 received Ad26.COV2.S at low or high dose, single or two shots; about 5 received placebo; per-sample allocation not given. Sampling took place 63 days after the first vaccine or placebo injection. The data are from a study of Ad26.COV2.S vaccination and SARS-CoV-2 variants. The overall study: Donor allocation was to the COV1001 Ad26.COV2.S trial arm. Once, or twice with 56 days between doses, Ad26.COV2.S was given intramuscularly. Study-level findings and limits: From the TCR breadth and depth analyses, total T cell responses may have been underestimated. Breadth measured for non-spike TCRs was similar across vaccine and placebo recipients.

This sequence originates from a person between 18 and 60 years old who received the Ad26.COV2.S COVID-19 vaccine or a placebo. The sample was peripheral blood, taken in a trial of Ad26.COV2.S vaccine versus placebo.

As DNA, the CDR3 is TGCGCCAGCAGCTTGGGGGACCACTCTGGGGCCAACGTCCTGACTTTC. It yields the protein CASSLGDHSGANVLTF. The chain combines TRBV5-1 with TRBJ2-6; D tentatively reads TRBD1 or TRBD2 (5 bases each). Germline CDR1 SGHRS, CDR2 YFSETQ. The length of the CDR3 is 16 residues. With 0 bases removed from V and 0 bases from J, the gap between germline ends came to 7 bases.